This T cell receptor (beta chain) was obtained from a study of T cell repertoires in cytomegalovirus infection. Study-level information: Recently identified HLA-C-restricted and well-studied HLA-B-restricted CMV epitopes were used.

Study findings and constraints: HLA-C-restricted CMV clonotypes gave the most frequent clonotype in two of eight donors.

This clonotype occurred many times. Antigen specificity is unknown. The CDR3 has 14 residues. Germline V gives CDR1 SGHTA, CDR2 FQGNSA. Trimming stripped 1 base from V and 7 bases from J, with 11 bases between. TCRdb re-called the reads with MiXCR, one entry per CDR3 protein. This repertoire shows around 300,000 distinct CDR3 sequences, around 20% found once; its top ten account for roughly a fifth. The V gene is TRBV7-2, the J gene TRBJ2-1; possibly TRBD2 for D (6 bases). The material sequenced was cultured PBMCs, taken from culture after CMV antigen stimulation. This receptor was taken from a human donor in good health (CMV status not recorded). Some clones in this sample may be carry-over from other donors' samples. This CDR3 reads CASSLGAGGNEQFF. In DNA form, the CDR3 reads TGTGCCAGCAGCTTAGGGGCCGGGGGAAATGAGCAGTTCTTC.